The entry below describes one T cell receptor beta chain. No antigen is known for it. The data are from a study of T cell repertoires in cytomegalovirus infection. From germline, CDR1 is DFQATT and CDR2 SNEGSKA (reference sequence). The CDR3 consists of 15 residues. With 2 bases removed from V and 1 base from J, the gap between germline ends came to 12 bases. Each CDR3 protein gets one entry after TCRdb re-called the reads with MiXCR. The sample records some 940,000 distinct CDR3 sequences, 30% to 40% being singletons. The sequencing used cultured CD8+ T cells from PBMCs, collected from culture after CMV antigen stimulation. The clonotype was recovered from a human donor in good health (CMV status not recorded). Some clones in this sample may be carry-over from other donors' samples. This sequence joins TRBV20-1 and TRBJ1-5; weak D call: TRBD1 (5 bases). The CDR3 here is CSARWDGSSNQPQHF. The CDR3, as DNA: TGCAGTGCTAGATGGGACGGGAGCAGCAATCAGCCCCAGCATTTT.